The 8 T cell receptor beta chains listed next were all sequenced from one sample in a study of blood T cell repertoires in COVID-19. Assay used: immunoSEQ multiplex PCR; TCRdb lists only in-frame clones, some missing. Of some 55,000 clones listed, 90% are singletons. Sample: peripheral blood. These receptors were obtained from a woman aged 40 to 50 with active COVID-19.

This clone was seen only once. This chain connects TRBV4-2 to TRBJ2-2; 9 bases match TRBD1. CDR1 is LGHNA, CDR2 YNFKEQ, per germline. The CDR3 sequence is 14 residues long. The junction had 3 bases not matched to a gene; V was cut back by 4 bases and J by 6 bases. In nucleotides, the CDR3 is TGTGCCAGCAGCCTGGGACAGGGTGCCGGGGAGCTGTTTTTT. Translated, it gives CASSLGQGAGELFF.

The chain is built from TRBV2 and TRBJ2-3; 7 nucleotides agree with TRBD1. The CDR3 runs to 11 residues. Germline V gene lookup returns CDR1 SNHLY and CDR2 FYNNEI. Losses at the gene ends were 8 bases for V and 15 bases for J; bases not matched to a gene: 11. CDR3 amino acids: CASGQVVYSYF. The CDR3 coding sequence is TGTGCCAGCGGACAGGTGGTGTATTCATATTTT.

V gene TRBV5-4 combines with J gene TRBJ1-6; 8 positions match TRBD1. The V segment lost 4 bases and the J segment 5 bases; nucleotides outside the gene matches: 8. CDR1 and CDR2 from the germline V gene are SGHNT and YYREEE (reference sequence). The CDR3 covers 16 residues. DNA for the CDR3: TGTGCCAGCAGCCCGACAGGGGTGAAGAATAATTCACCCCTCCACTTT. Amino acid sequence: CASSPTGVKNNSPLHF. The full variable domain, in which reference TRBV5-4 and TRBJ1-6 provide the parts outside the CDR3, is ETGVTQSPTHLIKTRGQQVTLRCSSQSGHNTVSWYQQALGQGPQFIFQYYREEENGRGNFPPRFSGLQFPNYSSELNVNALELDDSALYLCASSPTGVKNNSPLHFGNGTRLTVT.

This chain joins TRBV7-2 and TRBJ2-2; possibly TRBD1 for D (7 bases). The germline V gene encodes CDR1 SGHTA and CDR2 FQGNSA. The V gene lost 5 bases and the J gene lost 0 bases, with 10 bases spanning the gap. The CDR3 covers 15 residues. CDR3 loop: CASSGGTANTGELFF. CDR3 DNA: TGTGCCAGCAGCGGCGGGACAGCGAACACCGGGGAGCTGTTTTTT.

CDR3 nucleotide sequence: TGTGCCAGCAGCCCCCAGACTAGCGGACAAGAGACCCAGTACTTC. Translated: CASSPQTSGQETQYF. This sequence joins TRBV7-2 and TRBJ2-5; TRBD2 matches 9 bases. CDR3 length: 15 amino acids. Per the germline V gene, CDR1 is SGHTA and CDR2 is FQGNSA. The ends lost 5 bases at V and 2 bases at J; junction bases unmatched: 6.

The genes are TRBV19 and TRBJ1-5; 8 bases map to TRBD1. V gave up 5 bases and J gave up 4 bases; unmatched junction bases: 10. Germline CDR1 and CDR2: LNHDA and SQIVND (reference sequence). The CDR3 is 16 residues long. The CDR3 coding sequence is TGTGCCAGTAGTTCCGGACAGGGCCAAGTTAATCAGCCCCAGCATTTT. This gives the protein CASSSGQGQVNQPQHF.

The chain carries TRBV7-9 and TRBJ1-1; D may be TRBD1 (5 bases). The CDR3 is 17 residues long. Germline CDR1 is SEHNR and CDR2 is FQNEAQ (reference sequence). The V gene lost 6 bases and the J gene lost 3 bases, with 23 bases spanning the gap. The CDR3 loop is CASSDSERLLRDTEAFF. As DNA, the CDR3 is TGTGCCAGCAGTGACAGCGAGCGCCTTCTAAGGGACACTGAAGCTTTCTTT.

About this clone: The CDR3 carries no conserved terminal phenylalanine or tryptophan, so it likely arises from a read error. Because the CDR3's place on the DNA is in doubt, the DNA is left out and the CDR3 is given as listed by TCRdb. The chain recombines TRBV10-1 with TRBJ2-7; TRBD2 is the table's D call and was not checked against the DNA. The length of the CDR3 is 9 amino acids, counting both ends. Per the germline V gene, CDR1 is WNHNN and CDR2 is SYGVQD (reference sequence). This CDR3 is CAIIRTSRT.